A selection of T cell receptor beta chains follows, all from one sample in a study of CD8+ T cells in alopecia areata. Sequencing used immunoSEQ multiplex PCR; TCRdb keeps in-frame clones, though not all of them. This table holds under 95,000 clones, 70% to 85% found once. Specimen: CD8+ T cells sorted from blood, collected around week 44, from a patient treated with tofacitinib. The receptor source for this set is a human donor with alopecia areata. The CDR3 runs from the conserved cysteine through the conserved F or W. The D gene is left open where the match is weak. A row's size may be missing; if present it is once, few, many or a size class.

d_call j_call v_call clone_size cdr3_nt cdr3_aa
- TRBJ1-6 TRBV5-6 once TGTGCCAGCAGCTCGCCCAACCCCGGGCCCGACGGTTCACCCCTCCACTTT CASSSPNPGPDGSPLHF
- TRBJ2-7 TRBV12-5 - TGTGCTAGTGGTTTAGAGTTACGGGAGCAGTACTTC CASGLELREQYF
TRBD1 TRBJ2-2 TRBV10-3 - TGTGCCATCAGTGATGTCCAGGGGGCCGGGGAGCTGTTTTTT CAISDVQGAGELFF
- TRBJ2-3 TRBV11-2 - TGTGCCAGCAGCGCAGGAGGTCGGGAGAGCACAGATACGCAGTATTTT CASSAGGRESTDTQYF
TRBD1 TRBJ2-1 TRBV13 once TGTGCCAGCAGCGCAGAGGGACAGGGACGCTCCTACAATGAGCAGTTCTTC CASSAEGQGRSYNEQFF
- TRBJ2-1 TRBV7-2 - TGTGCCAGCAGCTCATCCCCTGGGGCAGGGTTAGAGGGTGAGCAGTTCTTC CASSSSPGAGLEGEQFF
TRBD1 TRBJ1-1 TRBV5-1 - TGCGCCAGCAGCTCTGGGACAGGGGGTTTGGGGACTGAAGCTTTCTTT CASSSGTGGLGTEAFF
- TRBJ2-7 TRBV6-1 - TGTGCCAGCAGTGAAGCGCGAGGGACCGAGCAGTACTTC CASSEARGTEQYF
TRBD1 TRBJ1-1 TRBV5-6 - TGTGCCAGCAGCTGGGGGACAGGGGGCCTAAACACTGAAGCTTTCTTT CASSWGTGGLNTEAFF
TRBD1 TRBJ2-1 TRBV5-6 - TGTGCCAGCAGCTTGGGGCCGGGACAGGGTAACAATGAGCAGTTCTTC CASSLGPGQGNNEQFF
- TRBJ1-2 TRBV7-9 few TGTGCCAGCAGCTTACCAGGACACTATGGCTACACCTTC CASSLPGHYGYTF
- TRBJ2-7 TRBV29-1 - TGCAGCGTTCGAATCTCCTACGAGCAGTACTTC CSVRISYEQYF
- TRBJ2-7 TRBV14 - TGTGCCAGCAGTTACGGGACGTCATCCGAGCAGTACTTC CASSYGTSSEQYF
TRBD1 TRBJ1-4 TRBV4-3 - TGCGCCAGCAGCCCCAGCAGGGGGGAAAAACTGTTTTTT CASSPSRGEKLFF
TRBD1 TRBJ1-2 TRBV29-1 - TGCAGCGTTGAAGATATTCCCCGGACAGGAACTAGCTACACCTTC CSVEDIPRTGTSYTF
- TRBJ2-7 TRBV13 once TGTGCCAGCAGCTTAGTACGAATCCCCTACGAGCAGTACTTC CASSLVRIPYEQYF
- TRBJ2-3 TRBV4-1 - TGCGCCAGCAGCCAGCGGGACAAGGGGTTGGATACGCAGTATTTT CASSQRDKGLDTQYF
- TRBJ1-1 TRBV5-1 - TGCGCCAGCAGTGCCGCTTTTGGAATGAACACTGAAGCTTTCTTT CASSAAFGMNTEAFF
- TRBJ1-1 TRBV7-2 - TGTGCCAGCAGCTCCTGGGGGGGGTATGAAGCTTTCTTT CASSSWGGYEAFF
TRBD1 TRBJ1-2 TRBV5-1 - TGCGCCAGCAGCTTGATGGACAGGGAAGACAGCCTCATTGCTGACTACACCTTC CASSLMDREDSLIADYTF
- TRBJ2-7 TRBV7-3 - TGTGCCAGCAGCTTAACCTCAGGAGAAGAGCAGTACTTC CASSLTSGEEQYF
- TRBJ2-5 TRBV5-8 - TGTGCCAGCAGCTTGTTAAGAAGGGCGGAGACCCAGTACTTC CASSLLRRAETQYF
- TRBJ1-2 TRBV5-6 - TGTGCCAGCAGCGGATACCGGGGCGCGAACAGGGAGTCTGGCTACACCTTC CASSGYRGANRESGYTF
- TRBJ2-7 TRBV7-9 - TGTGCCAGCAGCGGAGAGGGCCGAATCTACGAGCAGTACTTC CASSGEGRIYEQYF
- TRBJ1-1 TRBV5-6 many TGTGCCAGCAGCTTGATGGCCGGGACTGAAGCTTTCTTT CASSLMAGTEAFF
- TRBJ2-1 TRBV30 - TGTGCCTGGAGTGAAGGGTGGGATAATGAGCAGTTCTTC CAWSEGWDNEQFF
TRBD2 TRBJ2-7 TRBV13 - TGTGCCAGCAGCTTCCTGACTAGCGGGGGGGACGAGCAGTACTTC CASSFLTSGGDEQYF
TRBD2 TRBJ2-1 TRBV7-8 - TGTGCCAGCAGCAAGAAGCGGGGGACTCACAATGAGCAGTTCTTC CASSKKRGTHNEQFF
- TRBJ2-5 TRBV27 - TGTGCCAGCAGTTTGCAGGCTCGGCAAGAGACCCAGTACTTC CASSLQARQETQYF
- TRBJ2-2 TRBV29-1 - TGCAGCGTTGCCGGTCGGACCGGGGAGCTGTTTTTT CSVAGRTGELFF
- TRBJ2-1 TRBV7-2 - TGTGCCAGCAGCTTAGTATCCCAAACCGTTCCCTACAATGAGCAGTTCTTC CASSLVSQTVPYNEQFF
- TRBJ2-6 TRBV6-5 once TGTGCCAGCAGTTATACCGGGGTCTCAGGGGCCAACGTCCTGACTTTC CASSYTGVSGANVLTF